The source of this T cell receptor (beta chain) is a study of siplizumab effects on memory and regulatory T cells. Deletions cut 3 bases from V and 4 bases from J, with 9 bases between. The CDR3 extends over 13 amino acids. The germline V gene has CDR1 SNHLY and CDR2 FYNNEI. General study points: Both greater diversity than memory cells and a major contribution to the alloresponse seemed to characterize naive T cells. Significantly reduced by siplizumab was the cumulative frequency of alloreactive sequences, namely those traceable to unstimulated CD4+ memory cells.

This clone has a single count. What it binds is unknown. TCRdb's table, derived via immunoSEQ multiplex PCR, lists solely in-frame clones and lacks some. Among tens of thousands of clones listed, around 97% were seen once. The clonotype comes from a human donor in good health. The chain is built from TRBV2 and TRBJ1-2; D is undetermined. The sequencing sample was made of naive CD4+ T cells sorted from blood. DNA of the CDR3: TGTGCCAGCAGTGATGGACGGAGCTATGGCTACACCTTC. It yields the protein CASSDGRSYGYTF.